Below are 24 T cell receptor beta chains sequenced from a single sample in a study of human T cells and chemical hapten exposure. As for time point: patch test 1, 2 weeks after DPC sensitization. Treatment of the sample: therapeutic diphenylcyclopropenone sensitization with weekly scalp DPC. TCRdb independently ran MiXCR on the RACE reads; one entry per CDR3 protein. The table lists about 380,000 distinct CDR3 sequences, approximately 4.4% of them singletons. The material was whole blood, obtained in connection with sensitization to the hapten diphenylcyclopropenone (DPC). Receptors were obtained from a woman between 45 and 60 years old with alopecia areata. Some clones in this sample may be carry-over from other donors' samples.

The chain uses TRBV9 and TRBJ1-1, with D perhaps matching TRBD1 (5 bases). The CDR3 extends over 14 amino acids. Germline V lookup: CDR1 SGDLS, CDR2 YYNGEE. Trimming took off 4 bases at V and 1 base at J, with 11 bases between the two ends. CDR3 in amino acids: CASSSLTGNTEAFF. The CDR3 DNA sequence: TGTGCCAGCAGCTCTCTAACAGGGAACACTGAAGCTTTCTTT.

This clonotype was counted ten times or more. This sequence joins TRBV10-2 and TRBJ2-1; D gene uncertain. V was shortened by 2 bases and J by 14 bases, with 10 bases between the two germline ends. Per germline, CDR1 WSHSY and CDR2 SAAADI. This CDR3 spans 11 amino acids. CDR3 DNA sequence: TGCGCCAGCAGTGAGAGGTCAGAGGAGTTCTTC. As protein: CASSERSEEFF.

This clonotype is labeled medium-sized. The gene calls are TRBV28 and TRBJ2-6; 7 positions match TRBD1. CDR1 is MDHEN, CDR2 SYDVKM, per germline. V gave up 5 bases and J gave up 3 bases; unmatched junction bases: 1. The CDR3 has 14 residues. The CDR3 bases are TGTGCCAGCAGTGGGACAGTTGGGGCCAACGTCCTGACTTTC. This sequence encodes CASSGTVGANVLTF.

This clonotype appeared many times. The CDR3 bases are TGCAGTGCTAGAGATGGGCGACTCCCTAACTCTGGGGCCAACGTCCTGACTTTC. Protein: CSARDGRLPNSGANVLTF. The rearrangement uses TRBV20-1 and TRBJ2-6; D is unresolved. There are 18 residues in the CDR3. Deletions cut 0 bases from V and 0 bases from J, with 15 bases between. Germline CDR1 and CDR2: DFQATT and SNEGSKA (reference sequence).

This clonotype was counted at least ten times. This chain connects TRBV5-1 to TRBJ1-1, with D perhaps matching TRBD1 (5 bases). Trimming took off 1 base at V and 3 bases at J, with 16 bases between the two ends. Germline CDR1 and CDR2: SGHRS and YFSETQ. CDR3 size: 16 residues. For the CDR3, the DNA is TGCGCCAGCAGCTTGACATTAGGGGCGGGCGACACTGAAGCTTTCTTT. This codes for CASSLTLGAGDTEAFF.

Only a few counts were recorded for this clonotype. The CDR3 loop reads CASIDLSDTDTQYF. The CDR3 DNA follows: TGTGCCAGCATCGATCTTAGCGACACAGATACGCAGTATTTT. This chain joins TRBV6-6 and TRBJ2-3; possibly TRBD2 for D (5 bases). This CDR3 has 14 residues. Germline V gives CDR1 MNHNY, CDR2 SVGAGI (reference sequence). V lost 7 bases, J lost 2 bases, and 13 bases lay in between.

The chain couples TRBV2 to TRBJ2-1; D tentatively reads TRBD1 or TRBD2 (5 bases each). With 5 bases removed from V and 10 bases from J, the gap between germline ends came to 18 bases. Germline V gives CDR1 SNHLY, CDR2 FYNNEI. The CDR3 consists of 14 residues. The CDR3: CASSPGTAVKEQFF. CDR3 DNA: TGTGCCAGCAGTCCCGGGACCGCGGTAAAAGAGCAGTTCTTC. The whole variable domain, filled in from reference TRBV2 and TRBJ2-1, reads EPEVTQTPSHQVTQMGQEVILRCVPISNHLYFYWYRQILGQKVEFLVSFYNNEISEKSEIFDDQFSVERPDGSNFTLKIRSTKLEDSAMYFCASSPGTAVKEQFFGPGTRLTVL.

This clonotype was observed many times. J is TRBJ1-1 and V is TRBV13; TRBD1 might be the D (6 bases). The V end lost 1 base, the J end lost 4 bases, and 16 bases lay between the germline ends. Germline V gene sequence: CDR1 PRHDT, CDR2 FYEKMQ (reference sequence). The CDR3 length is 16 residues. The CDR3 region is CASSLERGALATEAFF. CDR3 nucleotides: TGTGCCAGCAGCTTAGAACGGGGGGCGCTGGCCACTGAAGCTTTCTTT. The entire variable domain, with the rest obtained from reference TRBV13 and TRBJ1-1, is as follows: AAGVIQSPRHLIKEKRETATLKCYPIPRHDTVYWYQQGPGQDPQFLISFYEKMQSDKGSIPDRFSAQQFSDYHSELNMSSLELGDSALYFCASSLERGALATEAFFGQGTRLTVV.

This clonotype was observed a few times. CDR3 nucleotide sequence: TGTGCCAACCGTCGGGGAACTGAAGCTTTCTTT. This encodes CANRRGTEAFF. The chain links TRBV2 to TRBJ1-1; D not resolved. Per germline, CDR1 SNHLY and CDR2 FYNNEI. V shed 10 bases and J shed 5 bases, with 11 bases lying between them. This CDR3 region has 11 residues. The full variable domain, completed using reference TRBV2 and TRBJ1-1, is EPEVTQTPSHQVTQMGQEVILRCVPISNHLYFYWYRQILGQKVEFLVSFYNNEISEKSEIFDDQFSVERPDGSNFTLKIRSTKLEDSAMYFCANRRGTEAFFGQGTRLTVV.

This sequence joins TRBV18 and TRBJ2-1; 10 positions agree with TRBD1. The CDR3 has 16 amino acids. With 3 bases clipped from V and 3 bases from J, the junction kept 5 bases outside the gene matches. Germline V gene lookup returns CDR1 KGHSH and CDR2 LQKENI. CDR3 sequence: CASSPLGTGDYNEQFF. The CDR3 bases are TGTGCCAGCTCACCGTTGGGGACAGGGGACTACAATGAGCAGTTCTTC.

The chain is built from TRBV28 and TRBJ2-3, with TRBD2 matching 14 bases. V lost 5 bases, J lost 2 bases, and 15 bases stayed unmatched. CDR1 and CDR2 from the germline V gene are MDHEN and SYDVKM. The CDR3 runs to 20 residues. DNA for the CDR3: TGTGCCAGCAGTATCCAGACTAGCGGGAGGGCCCCGCGATCCACAGATACGCAGTATTTT. Its protein is CASSIQTSGRAPRSTDTQYF.

This clonotype was observed many times. J is TRBJ2-7 and V is TRBV5-6; D remains ambiguous. V was trimmed by 2 bases and J by 2 bases, leaving 11 bases between them. The length of the CDR3 is 14 residues. Germline V lookup: CDR1 SGHDT, CDR2 YYEEEE. CDR3 bases: TGTGCCAGCAGCTTATCCCTCCGTCCCTACGAGCAGTACTTC. It codes for CASSLSLRPYEQYF.

This clonotype has a handful of counts. The V and J genes are TRBV4-1 and TRBJ2-1, with 7 nucleotides matching TRBD1. Trimming at V came to 1 base and at J to 3 bases, leaving 12 bases not matched to a gene. The CDR3 totals 18 residues. Germline assignment: CDR1 MGHRA and CDR2 YSYEKL. The chain's CDR3 is CASSQVRPDRAFYNEQFF. CDR3 sequence (DNA): TGCGCCAGCAGCCAAGTGAGACCCGACAGGGCCTTCTACAATGAGCAGTTCTTC.

This clonotype occurred many times. The rearrangement joins TRBV7-9 to TRBJ2-3; 10 bases fit TRBD2. With 4 bases clipped from V and 2 bases from J, the junction kept 12 bases outside the gene matches. The CDR3 runs to 18 residues. Germline V gene lookup returns CDR1 SEHNR and CDR2 FQNEAQ (reference sequence). CDR3 nucleotide sequence: TGTGCCAGCAGCTCCCCGCTTAGCGGGGGGCCCCACACAGATACGCAGTATTTT. Protein sequence: CASSSPLSGGPHTDTQYF.

The rearrangement uses TRBV7-9 and TRBJ1-1, with D perhaps TRBD1 (5 bases). This CDR3 is built from 15 residues. The ends were cut back, 4 bases at V and 4 bases at J, with 16 bases in the middle. Per germline, CDR1 SEHNR and CDR2 FQNEAQ (reference sequence). CDR3 sequence: CASSYQTALITEAFF. The DNA for the CDR3 is TGTGCCAGCAGCTATCAGACAGCTCTTATCACTGAAGCTTTCTTT.

This clonotype was found many times. The rearrangement uses TRBV7-2 and TRBJ2-5; 11 bases match TRBD2. Germline V gene data show CDR1 as SGHTA and CDR2 as FQGNSA. J was trimmed by 0 bases and V by 4 bases; bases with no gene match: 4. The CDR3 consists of 16 residues. The CDR3 protein is CASSSWTSGYQETQYF. The CDR3 DNA reads TGTGCCAGCAGCTCTTGGACTAGCGGGTACCAAGAGACCCAGTACTTC.

The V gene is TRBV7-2, the J gene TRBJ2-3; D may be TRBD1 or TRBD2 (6 bases each). With 2 bases removed from V and 4 bases from J, the gap between germline ends came to 10 bases. Germline loops: CDR1 SGHTA, CDR2 FQGNSA. The CDR3 is made up of 14 amino acids. The CDR3 DNA sequence: TGTGCCAGCAGCTTAAAGGGGGGTGCAGATACGCAGTATTTT. Amino acid sequence: CASSLKGGADTQYF.

This clonotype showed up many times. The V call is TRBV5-1, the J call TRBJ2-7; a weak D match, TRBD1 (6 bases). This CDR3 contains 16 residues. The germline V gene encodes CDR1 SGHRS and CDR2 YFSETQ. V was pared by 5 bases and J by 0 bases, with 18 bases between. The CDR3 DNA follows: TGCGCCAGCAGACCTAGGACAGAAACTTTCTCCTACGAGCAGTACTTC. Protein product: CASRPRTETFSYEQYF. The full variable domain, completed using reference TRBV5-1 and TRBJ2-7, is KAGVTQTPRYLIKTRGQQVTLSCSPISGHRSVSWYQQTPGQGLQFLFEYFSETQRNKGNFPGRFSGRQFSNSRSEMNVSTLELGDSALYLCASRPRTETFSYEQYFGPGTRLTVT.

About this clonotype itself: A much more abundant neighbour one base away suggests this may be a read error. V is TRBV12-3 or TRBV12-4 and J is TRBJ1-2; 7 bases map to TRBD1. Trimming at V came to 3 bases and at J to 5 bases, leaving 9 bases not matched to a gene. This CDR3 has 15 amino acids. The CDR3 coding sequence is TGTGCCAGCAGTTTGGGGATAGGGGGCCAATATGGCTACACCTTC. The encoded protein is CASSLGIGGQYGYTF.

J is TRBJ2-3 and V is TRBV27; the match to TRBD1 covers 7 bases. V shed 5 bases and J 4 bases; nucleotides not matched to a gene: 9. The CDR3 extends over 15 amino acids. Per germline, CDR1 MNHEY and CDR2 SMNVEV (reference sequence). As DNA, the CDR3 is TGTGCCAGCAGTCAGAGACAGGGTCTAGCAGATACGCAGTATTTT. Translated, it gives CASSQRQGLADTQYF.

V gene TRBV28 combines with J gene TRBJ1-4; D perhaps matches TRBD1 (5 bases). The CDR3 contains 15 residues. Germline V gives CDR1 MDHEN, CDR2 SYDVKM. V lost 6 bases and J 8 bases, leaving 19 bases between the germline ends. CDR3 sequence reads: CASSRAGRGVEKLFF. CDR3 DNA sequence: TGTGCCAGCAGCAGAGCGGGACGCGGGGTAGAAAAACTGTTTTTT.

This clonotype was observed at least ten times. The chain links TRBV20-1 to TRBJ2-6, with 12 nucleotides matching TRBD1. The CDR3 runs 17 residues. Losses at the gene ends were 1 base for V and 4 bases for J; bases not matched to a gene: 5. The germline CDR1 and CDR2 sequences are DFQATT and SNEGSKA (reference sequence). As DNA, the CDR3 is TGCAGTGCTAGAGCGGGACAGGGGGCGCGAGGGGCCAACGTCCTGACTTTC. As protein: CSARAGQGARGANVLTF.

J is TRBJ1-2 and V is TRBV12-3 or TRBV12-4; TRBD1 might be the D (6 bases). Trimming removed 6 bases at V and 8 bases at J, with 25 bases between. The CDR3 is made up of 16 amino acids. DNA of the CDR3: TGTGCCAGCAGATCGGGTGGTTTAGGGGGGAAGCGAGGCTACACCTTC. Residues: CASRSGGLGGKRGYTF.

This clonotype has at least ten counts. This sequence joins TRBV7-9 and TRBJ2-1; maybe TRBD2 (6 bases). The CDR3 contains 11 residues. Trimming took 7 bases from V and 7 from J, leaving 8 bases between them. Germline CDR1 and CDR2: SEHNR and FQNEAQ (reference sequence). The CDR3 bases are TGTGCCAGCATGGAGGGGAATGAGCAGTTCTTC. This sequence encodes CASMEGNEQFF. The full variable domain, with the rest looked up from reference TRBV7-9 and TRBJ2-1, is DTGVSQNPRHKITKRGQNVTFRCDPISEHNRLYWYRQTLGQGPEFLTYFQNEAQLEKSRLLSDRFSAERPKGSFSTLEIQRTEQGDSAMYLCASMEGNEQFFGPGTRLTVL.